This T cell receptor (beta chain) was captured in a study of T cells in Graves' hyperthyroidism and ophthalmopathy. Study-level points and caveats: From stable hyperthyroidism, ophthalmopathy was separated by a 13 V-J model.

TCR beta CDR3 region amplification was performed from RNA transcripts. The TCR CDR3 first-round RT-PCR relied on the HTBI primer set. TCRdb re-analysed the multiplex PCR reads in MiXCR, keeping a single row per CDR3 protein. The table has approximately 600,000 distinct CDR3 sequences, less than 25% seen once; the top ten hold roughly a third. Each ophthalmopathy patient scored at least 3 on the Clinical Activity Score and at least 4 on NOSPECS grade, with duration under 3 months. Diagnoses were established using clinical symptoms, serum thyroxine and TRAb, thyroid ultrasound and orbital computed tomography. Fresh peripheral blood, roughly 10 ml of it, supplied the PBMCs. The CDR3 loop spans 15 amino acids. Trimming took off 3 bases at V and 7 bases at J, with 16 bases between the two ends. The germline gives CDR1 PRHDT, CDR2 FYEKMQ (reference sequence). Concerning this clonotype itself: Its antigen is as yet unknown.

The receptor was isolated from a man between 25 and 39 years old with Graves' ophthalmopathy. This chain links TRBV13 with TRBJ2-1; D could derive from TRBD1 or TRBD2 (5 bases each). Material for sequencing was blood. The DNA for the CDR3 is TGTGCCAGCAGCTTGCTGGGGGAAGGGAGAAATGAGCAGTTCTTC. It codes for CASSLLGEGRNEQFF.